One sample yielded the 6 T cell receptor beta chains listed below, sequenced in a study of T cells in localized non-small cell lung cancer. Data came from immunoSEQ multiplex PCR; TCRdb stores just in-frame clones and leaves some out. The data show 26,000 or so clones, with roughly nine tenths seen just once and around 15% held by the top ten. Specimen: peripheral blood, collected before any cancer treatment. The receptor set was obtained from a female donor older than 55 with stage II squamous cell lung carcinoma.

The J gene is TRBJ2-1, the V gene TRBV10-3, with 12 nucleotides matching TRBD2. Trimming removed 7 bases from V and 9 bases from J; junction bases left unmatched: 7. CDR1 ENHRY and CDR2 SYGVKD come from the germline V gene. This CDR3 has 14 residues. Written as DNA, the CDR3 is TGTGCCATCAAAGGGACTAGCGGGCGACTTGAGCAGTTCTTC. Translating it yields CAIKGTSGRLEQFF.

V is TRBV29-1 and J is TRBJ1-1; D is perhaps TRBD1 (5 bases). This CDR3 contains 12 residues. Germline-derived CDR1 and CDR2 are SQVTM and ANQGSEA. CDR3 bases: TGCCAGGGCAGGGAAGGTGACACTGAAGCTTTCTTT. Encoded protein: CQGREGDTEAFF.

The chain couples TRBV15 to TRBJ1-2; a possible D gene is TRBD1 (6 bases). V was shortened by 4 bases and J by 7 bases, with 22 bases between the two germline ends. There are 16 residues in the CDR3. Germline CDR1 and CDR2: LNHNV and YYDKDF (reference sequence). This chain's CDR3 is CATSTPTPGAGVGYTF. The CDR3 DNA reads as TGTGCCACCAGCACCCCTACCCCTGGGGCAGGGGTTGGCTACACCTTC.

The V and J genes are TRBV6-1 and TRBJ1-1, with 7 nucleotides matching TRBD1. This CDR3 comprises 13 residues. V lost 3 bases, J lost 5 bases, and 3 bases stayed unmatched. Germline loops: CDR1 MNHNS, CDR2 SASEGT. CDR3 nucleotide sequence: TGTGCCAGCAGTGACCAACAGGGGACTGAAGCTTTCTTT. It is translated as CASSDQQGTEAFF.

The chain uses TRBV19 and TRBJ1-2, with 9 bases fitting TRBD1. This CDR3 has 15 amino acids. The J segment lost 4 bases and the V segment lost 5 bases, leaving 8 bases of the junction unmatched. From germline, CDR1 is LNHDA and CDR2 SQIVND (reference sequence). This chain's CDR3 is CASSAGQGKGYGYTF. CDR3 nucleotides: TGTGCCAGTAGTGCCGGACAGGGGAAGGGCTATGGCTACACCTTC. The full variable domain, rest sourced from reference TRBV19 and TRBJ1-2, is DGGITQSPKYLFRKEGQNVTLSCEQNLNHDAMYWYRQDPGQGLRLIYYSQIVNDFQKGDIAEGYSVSREKKESFPLTVTSAQKNPTAFYLCASSAGQGKGYGYTFGSGTRLTVV.

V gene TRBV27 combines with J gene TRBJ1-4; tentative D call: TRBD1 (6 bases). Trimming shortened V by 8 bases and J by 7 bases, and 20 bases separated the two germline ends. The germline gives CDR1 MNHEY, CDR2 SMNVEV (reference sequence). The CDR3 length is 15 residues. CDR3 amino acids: CASRLAGAGSEKLFF. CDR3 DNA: TGTGCCAGCCGCCTGGCGGGGGCAGGGAGTGAAAAACTGTTTTTT.